This section outlines one T cell receptor beta chain sequence together with its context. The antigen is undetermined. The sample belongs to a study of cytomegalovirus exposure and HLA in healthy donors. Assay used: immunoSEQ multiplex PCR; TCRdb lists only in-frame clones, some missing. The sample lists about 73,000 clones, roughly 89% occurring once. General study findings and limits: Subsequent analysis of the 100 to 150 validation repertoires found a tendency for first-cohort TCR clusters to co-occur.

Sequenced sample: PBMCs. The receptor's source is a woman aged 18-30 years in good health and CMV-seropositive.

The CDR3 DNA sequence: TGTGCCAGCAGTCCAACGTGGCAGAACTATGGCTACACCTTC. Its translation is CASSPTWQNYGYTF. V is TRBV6-5 and J is TRBJ1-2; D is uncertain. This CDR3 region has 14 residues. Trimming removed 5 bases at V and 2 bases at J, with 12 bases between. Germline loops: CDR1 MNHEY, CDR2 SVGAGI.